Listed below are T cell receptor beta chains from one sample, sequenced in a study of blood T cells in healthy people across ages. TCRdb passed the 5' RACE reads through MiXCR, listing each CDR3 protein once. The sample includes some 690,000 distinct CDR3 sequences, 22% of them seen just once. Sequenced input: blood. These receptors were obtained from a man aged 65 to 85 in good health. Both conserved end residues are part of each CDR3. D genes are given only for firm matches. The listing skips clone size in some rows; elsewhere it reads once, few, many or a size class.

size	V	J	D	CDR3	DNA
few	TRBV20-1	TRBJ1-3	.	CSARGRNLGGNTIYF	TGCAGTGCTAGAGGACGGAACCTTGGGGGAAACACCATATATTTT
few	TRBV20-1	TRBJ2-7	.	CSASGRTNEQYF	TGCAGTGCTAGCGGGCGGACCAACGAGCAGTACTTC
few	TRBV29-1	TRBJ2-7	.	CSVVLQGRSTEQYF	TGCAGCGTTGTCCTCCAGGGTCGGTCTACCGAGCAGTACTTC
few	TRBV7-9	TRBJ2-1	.	CASSKDSFVYNEQFF	TGTGCCAGCAGCAAGGACAGCTTCGTTTACAATGAGCAGTTCTTC
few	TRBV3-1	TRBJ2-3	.	CASSQKWFATSTDTQYF	TGTGCCAGCAGCCAAAAATGGTTTGCGACTAGCACAGATACGCAGTATTTT
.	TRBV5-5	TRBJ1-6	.	CASSPLYNSPLHF	TGTGCCAGCAGCCCGCTCTATAATTCACCCCTCCACTTT
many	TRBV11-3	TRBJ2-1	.	CASSSGPYNEQFF	TGTGCCAGTAGTAGCGGACCCTACAATGAGCAGTTCTTC
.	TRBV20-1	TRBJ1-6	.	CSASGGDSPLHF	TGCAGTGCTAGTGGGGGGGATTCGCCCCTCCACTTT
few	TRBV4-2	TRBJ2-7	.	CASSQDQGPVEQYF	TGTGCCAGCAGCCAAGATCAAGGGCCCGTCGAGCAGTACTTC
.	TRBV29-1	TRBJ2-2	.	CSVEDRGFSSGELFF	TGCAGCGTTGAAGATCGGGGATTTTCCTCCGGGGAGCTGTTTTTT
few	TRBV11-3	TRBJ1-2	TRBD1	CASSLGTGGLDYGYTF	TGTGCCAGCAGCCTCGGGACAGGGGGTCTTGATTATGGCTACACCTTC
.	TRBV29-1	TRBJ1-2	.	CSVEDARALRGYTF	TGCAGCGTTGAAGATGCGCGGGCTCTTCGGGGCTACACCTTC
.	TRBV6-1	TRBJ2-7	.	CASSEYARSNEQYF	TGTGCCAGCAGTGAGTATGCGAGGTCCAACGAGCAGTACTTC
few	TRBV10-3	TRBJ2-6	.	CAISGANVLTF	TGTGCCATCTCTGGGGCCAACGTCCTGACTTTC
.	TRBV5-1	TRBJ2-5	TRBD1	CASSLARTGLYQETQYF	TGCGCCAGCAGCTTGGCTCGGACAGGGCTTTACCAAGAGACCCAGTACTTC
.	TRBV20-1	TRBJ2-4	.	CSARVEAKNIQYF	TGCAGTGCTAGAGTTGAGGCGAAAAACATTCAGTACTTC
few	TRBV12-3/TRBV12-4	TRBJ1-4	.	CASSFRRVGEKLFF	TGTGCCAGCAGTTTCCGCAGGGTGGGTGAAAAACTGTTTTTT
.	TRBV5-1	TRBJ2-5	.	CASSFQAPLGETQYF	TGCGCCAGCAGCTTTCAAGCACCCCTGGGGGAGACCCAGTACTTC
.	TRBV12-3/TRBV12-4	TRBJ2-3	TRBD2	CASTPGLAGGDAQYF	TGTGCCAGCACCCCCGGACTAGCGGGAGGAGATGCGCAGTATTTT
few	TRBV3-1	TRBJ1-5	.	CASSQDVVQPQHF	TGTGCCAGCAGCCAAGACGTTGTTCAGCCCCAGCATTTT
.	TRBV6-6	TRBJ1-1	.	CASSDTGRREAFF	TGTGCCAGCTCTGACACGGGGAGGAGGGAAGCTTTCTTT
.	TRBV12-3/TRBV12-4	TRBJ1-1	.	CASSFRGGALNTEAFF	TGTGCCAGCAGTTTCCGCGGGGGGGCTTTGAACACTGAAGCTTTCTTT
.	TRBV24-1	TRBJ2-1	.	CATSDTTGKFYNEQFF	TGTGCCACCAGTGATACCACAGGGAAGTTCTACAATGAGCAGTTCTTC
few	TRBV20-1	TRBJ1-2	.	CSAGGERNYGYTF	TGCAGTGCCGGGGGGGAAAGAAACTATGGCTACACCTTC
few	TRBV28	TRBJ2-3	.	CASRPHTDTQYF	TGTGCCAGCAGGCCCCACACAGATACGCAGTATTTT
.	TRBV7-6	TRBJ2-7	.	CASSQPPYEQYF	TGTGCCAGCAGCCAACCCCCCTACGAGCAGTACTTC
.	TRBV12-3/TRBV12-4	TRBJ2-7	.	CASSLRRVHEQYF	TGTGCCAGCAGTCTACGACGAGTCCACGAGCAGTACTTC
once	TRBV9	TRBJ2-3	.	CASSVRAGTDTQYF	TGTGCCAGCAGTGTTAGGGCGGGCACAGATACGCAGTATTTT
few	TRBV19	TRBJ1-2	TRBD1	CASSTTGDYGYTF	TGTGCCAGTAGTACCACAGGGGACTATGGCTACACCTTC
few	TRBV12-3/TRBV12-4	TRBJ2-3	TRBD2	CASKKTSGSTDTQYF	TGTGCCAGCAAAAAAACTAGCGGGAGCACAGATACGCAGTATTTT
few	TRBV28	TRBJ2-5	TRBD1	CASSPRDRRSYQETQYF	TGTGCCAGCAGTCCGAGGGACAGGCGATCTTACCAAGAGACCCAGTACTTC
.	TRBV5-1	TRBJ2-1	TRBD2	CASSQWTSGVNEQFF	TGCGCCAGCAGCCAATGGACTAGCGGGGTAAATGAGCAGTTCTTC
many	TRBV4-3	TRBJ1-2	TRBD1	CASSQRTGENYGYTF	TGCGCCAGCAGCCAGAGGACAGGGGAGAACTATGGCTACACCTTC
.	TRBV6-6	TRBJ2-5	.	CASRTWDLEETQYF	TGTGCCAGCAGAACTTGGGACCTAGAAGAGACCCAGTACTTC
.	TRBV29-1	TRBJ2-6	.	CSAEFSGANVLTF	TGCAGCGCAGAATTCTCTGGGGCCAACGTCCTGACTTTC
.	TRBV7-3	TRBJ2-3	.	CASSLTGNKADTQYF	TGTGCCAGCAGCTTAACAGGGAATAAGGCAGATACGCAGTATTTT
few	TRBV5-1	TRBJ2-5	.	CASSPSLGETQCF	TGCGCCAGCAGCCCGTCTCTGGGAGAGACCCAGTGCTTC
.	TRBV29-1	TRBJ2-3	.	CSVSSNGADTQYF	TGCAGCGTTTCTAGTAACGGGGCAGATACGCAGTATTTT
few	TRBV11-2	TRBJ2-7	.	CASSLDLRGYEQYF	TGTGCCAGCAGCTTAGATTTGCGGGGCTACGAGCAGTACTTC
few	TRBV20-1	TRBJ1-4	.	CSAYLRDGEKLFF	TGCAGTGCTTACCTACGGGATGGGGAAAAACTGTTTTTT
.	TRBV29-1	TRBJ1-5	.	CSVEYGSNQPQHF	TGCAGCGTTGAATACGGGAGCAATCAGCCCCAGCATTTT
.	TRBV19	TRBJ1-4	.	CASSIPGGGTNEKLFF	TGTGCCAGTAGTATACCCGGGGGGGGAACTAATGAAAAACTGTTTTTT
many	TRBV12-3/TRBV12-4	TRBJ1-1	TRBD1	CASGLDRGHTEAFF	TGTGCCAGCGGTCTAGACAGGGGGCACACTGAAGCTTTCTTT
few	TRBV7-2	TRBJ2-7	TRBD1	CASSLDGQGREQYF	TGTGCCAGCAGCTTAGACGGACAGGGTCGCGAGCAGTACTTC
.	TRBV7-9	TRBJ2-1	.	CASIREVGSSYHEQFF	TGTGCCAGCATTCGAGAGGTGGGCAGTTCCTACCATGAGCAGTTCTTC
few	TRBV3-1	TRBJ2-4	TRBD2	CASSHFMTSGGDKNIQYF	TGTGCCAGCAGCCATTTCATGACTAGCGGGGGGGACAAAAACATTCAGTACTTC
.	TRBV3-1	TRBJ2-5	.	CASSQKSGRGYF	TGTGCCAGCAGCCAAAAGTCGGGCCGTGGATACTTC
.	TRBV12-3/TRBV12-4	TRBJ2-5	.	CASSSGLSGQYF	TGTGCCAGCAGTTCCGGACTTTCCGGCCAGTACTTC
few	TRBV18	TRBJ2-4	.	CASSGLANDIQYF	TGTGCCAGCTCAGGTCTAGCAAATGACATTCAGTACTTC
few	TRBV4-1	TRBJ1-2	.	CASSQEENRAYGYTF	TGCGCCAGCAGCCAAGAGGAGAACAGGGCCTATGGCTACACCTTC
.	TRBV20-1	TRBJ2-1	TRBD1	CKGTGGYYEQFF	TGCAAAGGGACAGGGGGCTACTACGAGCAGTTCTTC
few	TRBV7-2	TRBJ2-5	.	CASSLGTVRETQYF	TGTGCCAGCAGCTTAGGGACAGTGCGAGAGACCCAGTACTTC
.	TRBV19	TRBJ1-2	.	CASSIPGEGGYTF	TGTGCCAGTAGTATCCCAGGGGAGGGTGGCTACACCTTC
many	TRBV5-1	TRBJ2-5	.	CASSGMAEETQYF	TGCGCCAGCAGCGGCATGGCAGAAGAGACCCAGTACTTC
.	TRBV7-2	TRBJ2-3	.	CASSTFYTDTRYF	TGTGCCAGCAGCACCTTCTACACAGATACGCGGTATTTT
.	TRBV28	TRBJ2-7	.	CASRRERGYEQYF	TGTGCCAGCAGACGGGAGAGAGGTTACGAGCAGTACTTC
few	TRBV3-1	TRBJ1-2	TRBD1	CASSQQGLSGYTF	TGTGCCAGCAGTCAACAGGGGTTATCGGGCTACACCTTC
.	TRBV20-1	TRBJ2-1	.	CSARWGPGEQFF	TGCAGTGCCAGATGGGGGCCGGGTGAGCAGTTCTTC
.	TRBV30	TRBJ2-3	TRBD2	CAWSGGSPGQDTQYF	TGTGCCTGGAGCGGCGGGAGCCCCGGGCAAGATACGCAGTATTTT
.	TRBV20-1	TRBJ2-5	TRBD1	CSADKDREGETQYF	TGCAGTGCCGATAAAGACAGGGAAGGAGAGACCCAGTACTTC